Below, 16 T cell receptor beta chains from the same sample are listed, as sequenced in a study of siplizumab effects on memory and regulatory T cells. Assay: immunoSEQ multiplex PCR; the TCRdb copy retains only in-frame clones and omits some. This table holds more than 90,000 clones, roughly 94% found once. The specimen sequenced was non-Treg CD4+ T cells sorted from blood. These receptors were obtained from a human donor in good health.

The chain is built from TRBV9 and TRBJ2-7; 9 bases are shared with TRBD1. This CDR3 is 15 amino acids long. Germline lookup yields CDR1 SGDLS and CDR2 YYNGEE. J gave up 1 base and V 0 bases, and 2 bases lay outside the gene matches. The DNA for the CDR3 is TGTGCCAGCAGCGTAGATGGGACAGGGTCCTACGAGCAGTACTTC. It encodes CASSVDGTGSYEQYF.

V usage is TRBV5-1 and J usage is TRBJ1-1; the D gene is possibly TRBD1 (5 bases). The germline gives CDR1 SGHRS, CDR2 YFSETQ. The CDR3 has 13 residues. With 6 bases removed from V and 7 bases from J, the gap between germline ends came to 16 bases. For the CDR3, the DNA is TGCGCCAGCAATGGAATTGAAAGGGGTGAAGCTTTCTTT. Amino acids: CASNGIERGEAFF.

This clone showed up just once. Here the CDR3 reads CASSGSGTSGRAGTDTQYF. DNA of the CDR3: TGTGCCAGCAGCGGATCCGGGACTAGCGGGAGGGCAGGCACAGATACGCAGTATTTT. The chain joins TRBV11-3 to TRBJ2-3; TRBD2 aligns across 16 bases. Trimming took 5 bases from V and 1 from J; bases not matched to a gene: 9. This CDR3 spans 19 amino acids. Germline CDR1 and CDR2: SGHNT and YENEEA.

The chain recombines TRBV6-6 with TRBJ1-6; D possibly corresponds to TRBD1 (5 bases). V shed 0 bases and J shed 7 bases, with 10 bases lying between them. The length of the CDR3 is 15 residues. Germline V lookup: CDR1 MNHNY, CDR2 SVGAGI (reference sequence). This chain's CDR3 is CASSYSPGRNSPLHF. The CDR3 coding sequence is TGTGCCAGCAGTTACTCCCCAGGGAGAAATTCACCCCTCCACTTT.

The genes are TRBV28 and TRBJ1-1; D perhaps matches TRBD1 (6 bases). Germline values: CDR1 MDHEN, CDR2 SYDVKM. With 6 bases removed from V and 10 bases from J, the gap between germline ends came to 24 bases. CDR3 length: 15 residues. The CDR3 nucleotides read TGTGCCAGCAGCCGAAGGCTGGGGGGGCGGGGGGTAGCTTTCTTT. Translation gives CASSRRLGGRGVAFF. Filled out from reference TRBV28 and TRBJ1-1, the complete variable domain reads DVKVTQSSRYLVKRTGEKVFLECVQDMDHENMFWYRQDPGLGLRLIYFSYDVKMKEKGDIPEGYSVSREKKERFSLILESASTNQTSMYLCASSRRLGGRGVAFFGQGTRLTVV.

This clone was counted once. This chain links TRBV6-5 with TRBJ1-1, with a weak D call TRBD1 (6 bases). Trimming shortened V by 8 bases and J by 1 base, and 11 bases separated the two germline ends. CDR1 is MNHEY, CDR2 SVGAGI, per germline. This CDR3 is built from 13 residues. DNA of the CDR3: TGTGCCAGCTACAGGGTTGGGAACACTGAAGCTTTCTTT. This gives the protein CASYRVGNTEAFF.

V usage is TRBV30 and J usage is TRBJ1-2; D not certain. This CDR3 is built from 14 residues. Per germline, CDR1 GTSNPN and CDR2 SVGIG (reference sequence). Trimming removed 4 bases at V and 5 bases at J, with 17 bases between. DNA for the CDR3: TGTGCCTGGACCACCGGAACTACCACTTATGGCTACACCTTC. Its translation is CAWTTGTTTYGYTF.

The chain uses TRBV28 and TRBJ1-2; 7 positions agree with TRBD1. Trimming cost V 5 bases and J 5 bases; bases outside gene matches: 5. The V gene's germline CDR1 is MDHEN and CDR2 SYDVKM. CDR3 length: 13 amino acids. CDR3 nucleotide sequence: TGTGCCAGCAGTGCCGACAGGGTATATGGCTACACCTTC. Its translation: CASSADRVYGYTF.

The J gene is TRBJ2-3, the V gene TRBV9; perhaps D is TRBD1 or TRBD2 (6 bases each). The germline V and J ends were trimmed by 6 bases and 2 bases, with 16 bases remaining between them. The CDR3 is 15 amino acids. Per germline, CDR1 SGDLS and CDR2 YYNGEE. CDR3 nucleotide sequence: TGTGCCAGCACGAGACTAGACAGGCACACAGATACGCAGTATTTT. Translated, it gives CASTRLDRHTDTQYF.

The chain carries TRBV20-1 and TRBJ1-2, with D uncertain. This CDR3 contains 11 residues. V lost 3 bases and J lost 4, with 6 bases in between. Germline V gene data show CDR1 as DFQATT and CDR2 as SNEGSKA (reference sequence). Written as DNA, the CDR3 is TGCAGTGCTAGTTACGGCTATGGCTACACCTTC. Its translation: CSASYGYGYTF.

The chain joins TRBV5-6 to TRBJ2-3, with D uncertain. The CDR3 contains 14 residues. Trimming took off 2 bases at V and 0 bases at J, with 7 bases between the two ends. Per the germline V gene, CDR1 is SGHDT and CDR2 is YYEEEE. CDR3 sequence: CASSFDSSTDTQYF. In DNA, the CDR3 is TGTGCCAGCAGCTTCGACTCTAGCACAGATACGCAGTATTTT.

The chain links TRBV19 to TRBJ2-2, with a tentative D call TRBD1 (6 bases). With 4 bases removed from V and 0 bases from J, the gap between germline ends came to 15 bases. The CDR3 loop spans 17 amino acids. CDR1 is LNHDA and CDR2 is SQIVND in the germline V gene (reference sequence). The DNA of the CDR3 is TGTGCCAGTAGTAATCTCCTAACAGGGACGAACACCGGGGAGCTGTTTTTT. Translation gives CASSNLLTGTNTGELFF.

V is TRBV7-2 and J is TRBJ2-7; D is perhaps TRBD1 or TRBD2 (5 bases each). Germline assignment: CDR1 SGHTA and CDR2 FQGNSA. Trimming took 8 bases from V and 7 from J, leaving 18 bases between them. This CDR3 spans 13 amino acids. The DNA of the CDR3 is TGTGCCAGCGGGGACCAAAGTTATGGTGAGCAGTACTTC. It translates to CASGDQSYGEQYF. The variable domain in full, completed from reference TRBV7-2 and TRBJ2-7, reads GAGVSQSPSNKVTEKGKDVELRCDPISGHTALYWYRQSLGQGLEFLIYFQGNSAPDKSGLPSDRFSAERTGGSVSTLTIQRTQQEDSAVYLCASGDQSYGEQYFGPGTRLTVT.

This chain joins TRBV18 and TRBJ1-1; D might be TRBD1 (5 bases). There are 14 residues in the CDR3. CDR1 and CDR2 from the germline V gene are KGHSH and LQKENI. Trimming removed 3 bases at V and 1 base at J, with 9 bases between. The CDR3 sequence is CASSPRDPNTEAFF. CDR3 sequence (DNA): TGTGCCAGCTCACCTCGGGACCCGAACACTGAAGCTTTCTTT.

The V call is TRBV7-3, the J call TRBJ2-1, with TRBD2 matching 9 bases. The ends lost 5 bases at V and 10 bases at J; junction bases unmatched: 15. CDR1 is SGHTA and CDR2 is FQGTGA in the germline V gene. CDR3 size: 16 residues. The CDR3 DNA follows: TGTGCCAGCAGCCCTGGCGGGGCGGGAGGGTATGGAGAGCAGTTCTTC. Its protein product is CASSPGGAGGYGEQFF.

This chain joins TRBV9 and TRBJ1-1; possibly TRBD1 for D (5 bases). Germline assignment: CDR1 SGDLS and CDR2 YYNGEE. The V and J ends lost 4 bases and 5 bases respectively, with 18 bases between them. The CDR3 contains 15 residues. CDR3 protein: CASSPGTHIRTEAFF. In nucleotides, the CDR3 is TGTGCCAGCAGCCCGGGGACTCATATCCGGACTGAAGCTTTCTTT.